Listed below are T cell receptor beta chains from one sample, sequenced in a study of OX40 agonist ivuxolimab in advanced cancers. Data came from immunoSEQ multiplex PCR; TCRdb stores just in-frame clones and leaves some out. The repertoire holds approximately 51,000 clones, with 70% to 80% as singletons. Sample: CD4+ or CD8+ T cells sorted from blood, taken in a trial of the OX40 agonist ivuxolimab. These receptors were collected from an adult with an advanced solid tumor such as melanoma, head and neck, liver or kidney cancer. Both conserved end residues are part of each CDR3. Each record gives: J gene, V gene, clone size, D gene, CDR3 protein, CDR3 DNA. The D gene is left open where the match is weak. Where a row states a size, it is once, few, many or the class of an expanded clone; other rows omit it.

j_call: TRBJ1-5
v_call: TRBV6-1
clone_size: .
d_call: .
cdr3_aa: CASNGGQNQPQHF
cdr3_nt: TGTGCCAGCAATGGGGGCCAAAATCAGCCCCAGCATTTT

j_call: TRBJ1-6
v_call: TRBV6-5
clone_size: .
d_call: .
cdr3_aa: CASRNSRRSPLHF
cdr3_nt: TGTGCCAGCAGGAACTCAAGGCGCTCACCCCTCCACTTT

j_call: TRBJ1-4
v_call: TRBV5-5
clone_size: .
d_call: TRBD1
cdr3_aa: CASSLRFRDRVLNEKLFF
cdr3_nt: TGTGCCAGCAGCTTGCGTTTTCGGGACAGAGTCCTTAATGAAAAACTGTTTTTT

j_call: TRBJ1-6
v_call: TRBV6-5
clone_size: .
d_call: .
cdr3_aa: CASSIEGVSPLHF
cdr3_nt: TGTGCCAGCAGTATCGAGGGCGTTTCACCCCTCCACTTT

j_call: TRBJ1-5
v_call: TRBV6-5
clone_size: .
d_call: TRBD1
cdr3_aa: CASSYSGTGHQPQHF
cdr3_nt: TGTGCCAGCAGTTACTCGGGGACAGGGCATCAGCCCCAGCATTTT

j_call: TRBJ2-7
v_call: TRBV4-1
clone_size: few
d_call: .
cdr3_aa: CASSQLASYEQYF
cdr3_nt: TGCGCCAGCAGCCAACTAGCTAGCTACGAGCAGTACTTC

j_call: TRBJ1-2
v_call: TRBV2
clone_size: .
d_call: .
cdr3_aa: CASRKDTLKSNYGYTF
cdr3_nt: TGTGCCAGCAGAAAGGACACCTTGAAGAGTAACTATGGCTACACCTTC

j_call: TRBJ1-4
v_call: TRBV11-2
clone_size: .
d_call: .
cdr3_aa: CASSPMLTNEKLFF
cdr3_nt: TGTGCCAGCAGCCCTATGCTAACTAATGAAAAACTGTTTTTT

j_call: TRBJ2-2
v_call: TRBV2
clone_size: few
d_call: .
cdr3_aa: CASSPTVNTGELFF
cdr3_nt: TGTGCCAGCAGCCCGACTGTGAACACCGGGGAGCTGTTTTTT

j_call: TRBJ2-1
v_call: TRBV25-1
clone_size: few
d_call: .
cdr3_aa: CASSDYYNEQFF
cdr3_nt: TGTGCCAGCAGTGATTACTACAATGAGCAGTTCTTC

j_call: TRBJ1-1
v_call: TRBV10-1
clone_size: .
d_call: .
cdr3_aa: CASPAGTSGTEAFF
cdr3_nt: TGCGCCAGTCCTGCAGGGACGTCGGGCACTGAAGCTTTCTTT

j_call: TRBJ1-5
v_call: TRBV7-9
clone_size: .
d_call: TRBD1
cdr3_aa: CASNPGTGGSQPQHF
cdr3_nt: TGTGCCAGCAACCCCGGGACAGGGGGGAGTCAGCCCCAGCATTTT

j_call: TRBJ2-2
v_call: TRBV7-3
clone_size: .
d_call: .
cdr3_aa: CASSLGRRGATGELFF
cdr3_nt: TGTGCCAGCAGCTTAGGTCGGAGGGGCGCGACCGGGGAGCTGTTTTTT

j_call: TRBJ2-3
v_call: TRBV4-1
clone_size: .
d_call: TRBD2
cdr3_aa: CASSRSGLAANTDTQYF
cdr3_nt: TGCGCCAGCAGCCGCTCGGGACTAGCGGCTAACACAGATACGCAGTATTTT

j_call: TRBJ2-1
v_call: TRBV11-2
clone_size: .
d_call: TRBD1
cdr3_aa: CASTSLQGTNEQFF
cdr3_nt: TGTGCCAGCACCTCTTTACAGGGGACGAATGAGCAGTTCTTC

j_call: TRBJ2-1
v_call: TRBV7-9
clone_size: .
d_call: .
cdr3_aa: CASAGGRAYEQFF
cdr3_nt: TGTGCCTCCGCGGGTGGCCGCGCCTATGAGCAGTTCTTC

j_call: TRBJ1-2
v_call: TRBV6-1
clone_size: .
d_call: .
cdr3_aa: CASSEALGAGVNGYTF
cdr3_nt: TGTGCCAGCAGTGAAGCGCTAGGGGCGGGCGTTAATGGCTACACCTTC

j_call: TRBJ2-7
v_call: TRBV6-1
clone_size: few
d_call: .
cdr3_aa: CASQDQGREQYF
cdr3_nt: TGTGCCAGCCAGGACCAGGGACGTGAGCAGTACTTC

j_call: TRBJ2-7
v_call: TRBV5-1
clone_size: many
d_call: .
cdr3_aa: CASSLGSGVTYEQYF
cdr3_nt: TGCGCCAGCAGCTTGGGGTCAGGGGTCACCTACGAGCAGTACTTC

j_call: TRBJ2-3
v_call: TRBV9
clone_size: .
d_call: TRBD2
cdr3_aa: CASSVAPGTSGSLVSTDTQYF
cdr3_nt: TGTGCCAGCAGCGTAGCCCCCGGGACTAGCGGGTCCCTGGTCAGCACAGATACGCAGTATTTT

j_call: TRBJ2-2
v_call: TRBV29-1
clone_size: .
d_call: .
cdr3_aa: CSVVFGTSNTGELFF
cdr3_nt: TGCAGCGTTGTTTTCGGGACGTCAAACACCGGGGAGCTGTTTTTT

j_call: TRBJ2-7
v_call: TRBV28
clone_size: .
d_call: .
cdr3_aa: CASSLLSGEQYF
cdr3_nt: TGTGCCAGCAGTTTACTGAGTGGCGAGCAGTACTTC